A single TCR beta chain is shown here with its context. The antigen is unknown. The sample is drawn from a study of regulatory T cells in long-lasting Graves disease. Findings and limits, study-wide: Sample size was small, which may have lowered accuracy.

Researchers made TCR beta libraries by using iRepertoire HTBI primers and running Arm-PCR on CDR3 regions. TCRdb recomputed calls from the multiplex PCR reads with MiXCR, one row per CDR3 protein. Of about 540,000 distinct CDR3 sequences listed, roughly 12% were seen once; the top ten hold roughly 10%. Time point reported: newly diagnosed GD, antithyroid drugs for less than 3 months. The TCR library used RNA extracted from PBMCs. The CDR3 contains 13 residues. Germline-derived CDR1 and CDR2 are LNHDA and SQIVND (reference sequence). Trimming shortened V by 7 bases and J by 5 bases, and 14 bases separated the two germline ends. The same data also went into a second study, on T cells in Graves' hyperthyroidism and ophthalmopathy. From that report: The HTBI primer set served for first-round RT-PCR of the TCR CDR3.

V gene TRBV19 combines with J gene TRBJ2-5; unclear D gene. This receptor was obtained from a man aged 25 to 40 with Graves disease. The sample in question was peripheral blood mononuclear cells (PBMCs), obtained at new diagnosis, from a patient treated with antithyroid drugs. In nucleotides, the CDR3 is TGTGCCAGTACCGGGCAGGACGGGGAGACCCAGTACTTC. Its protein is CASTGQDGETQYF. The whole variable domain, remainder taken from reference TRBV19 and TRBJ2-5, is DGGITQSPKYLFRKEGQNVTLSCEQNLNHDAMYWYRQDPGQGLRLIYYSQIVNDFQKGDIAEGYSVSREKKESFPLTVTSAQKNPTAFYLCASTGQDGETQYFGPGTRLLVL.